The 18 T cell receptor beta chains below come from one sample, sequenced in a study of blood T cell repertoires in COVID-19. The protocol was immunoSEQ multiplex PCR, while the TCRdb copy is restricted to in-frame clones and leaves out a portion. The table records some 100,000 clones, more than 75% of them present only once. Sequenced: peripheral blood. These receptors were collected from a human donor in a cohort sampled during active COVID-19.

The rearrangement links TRBV11-2 to TRBJ2-5, with 10 bases matching TRBD2. V was clipped by 0 bases and J by 6 bases; unmatched bases: 16. CDR3 length: 19 amino acids. Germline V lookup: CDR1 SGHAT, CDR2 FQNNGV. In nucleotides, the CDR3 is TGTGCCAGCAGCTTAGATCATTCTAGCGGGGGCGATAGGAGAAAGACCCAGTACTTC. Its protein is CASSLDHSSGGDRRKTQYF.

The gene calls are TRBV25-1 and TRBJ1-1; D is possibly TRBD1 (5 bases). The CDR3 extends over 13 amino acids. The V end lost 6 bases, the J end lost 5 bases, and 13 bases lay between the germline ends. CDR1 and CDR2 (germline): MGHDK, SYGVNS. The CDR3 DNA reads TGTGCCAGCAGGCCATGGGGGGGAACTGAAGCTTTCTTT. As protein: CASRPWGGTEAFF.

The rearrangement uses TRBV19 and TRBJ2-3; TRBD2 aligns across 14 bases. The CDR3 has 16 residues. Germline CDR1 reads LNHDA; CDR2 reads SQIVND (reference sequence). After removal of 3 bases from V and 4 bases from J, the junction contained 3 bases not matched to a gene. CDR3 loop: CASSIGLAGGADTQYF. The CDR3 region has the DNA TGTGCCAGTAGTATCGGACTAGCGGGAGGCGCAGATACGCAGTATTTT.

By sample share, this clone is medium-sized. This rearrangement joins TRBV5-4 to TRBJ2-1; TRBD2 matches 10 bases. Germline V gene sequence: CDR1 SGHNT, CDR2 YYREEE (reference sequence). This CDR3 is built from 15 residues. V gave up 0 bases and J gave up 6 bases; unmatched junction bases: 3. CDR3 DNA: TGTGCCAGCAGCTTGGGTCTAGCGGGGGTCAATGAGCAGTTCTTC. Its protein is CASSLGLAGVNEQFF. Filled out from reference TRBV5-4 and TRBJ2-1, the complete variable domain reads ETGVTQSPTHLIKTRGQQVTLRCSSQSGHNTVSWYQQALGQGPQFIFQYYREEENGRGNFPPRFSGLQFPNYSSELNVNALELDDSALYLCASSLGLAGVNEQFFGPGTRLTVL.

The genes are TRBV14 and TRBJ2-7; TRBD1 matches at 9 bases. This CDR3 comprises 15 residues. V trimming: 4 bases; J trimming: 4 bases; junction bases outside the gene matches: 8. CDR1 SGHDN and CDR2 FVKESK come from the germline V gene. As DNA, the CDR3 is TGTGCCAGCAGCCCCTGGGACAGGGCTCTGTACGAGCAGTACTTC. It is translated as CASSPWDRALYEQYF.

This clone came up once. The V and J genes are TRBV19 and TRBJ2-1, with TRBD2 matching 12 bases. V shed 4 bases and J 5 bases; nucleotides not matched to a gene: 3. This CDR3 comprises 15 residues. Germline V gene lookup returns CDR1 LNHDA and CDR2 SQIVND (reference sequence). In DNA, the CDR3 is TGTGCCAGTAGTAGACTAGCGGGAGTTAACAATGAGCAGTTCTTC. Its translation is CASSRLAGVNNEQFF. Based on the CDR3 plus reference TRBV19 and TRBJ2-1, the full variable domain is DGGITQSPKYLFRKEGQNVTLSCEQNLNHDAMYWYRQDPGQGLRLIYYSQIVNDFQKGDIAEGYSVSREKKESFPLTVTSAQKNPTAFYLCASSRLAGVNNEQFFGPGTRLTVL.

V usage is TRBV29-1 and J usage is TRBJ1-2, with 7 bases matching TRBD1. CDR1 and CDR2 from the germline V gene are SQVTM and ANQGSEA. Trimming at V came to 4 bases and at J to 7 bases, leaving 3 bases not matched to a gene. The CDR3 is made up of 11 amino acids. The CDR3 DNA is TGCAGCGTTGTTCAGGGGGTTGGCTACACCTTC. Amino acid sequence: CSVVQGVGYTF.

The V call is TRBV12-3 or TRBV12-4, the J call TRBJ1-2; D perhaps matches TRBD1 (5 bases). The CDR3 consists of 13 residues. The V gene lost 3 bases and the J gene lost 6 bases, with 11 bases spanning the gap. The CDR3 bases are TGTGCCAGCAGTTTTAGCCGGGGGGATGGCTACACCTTC. Translating it yields CASSFSRGDGYTF.

The J gene is TRBJ2-1, the V gene TRBV29-1, with D perhaps matching TRBD1 (5 bases). The CDR3 covers 12 residues. Germline V CDR1 and CDR2: SQVTM, ANQGSEA. V was clipped by 3 bases and J by 6 bases, with 9 bases between them. The CDR3 reads CSVDSGFNEQFF. CDR3 sequence (DNA): TGCAGCGTTGACTCAGGGTTCAATGAGCAGTTCTTC.

The chain is built from TRBV2 and TRBJ1-6; 9 bases agree with TRBD1. Germline values: CDR1 SNHLY, CDR2 FYNNEI. Unmatched junction bases numbered 14, after V lost 7 bases and J lost 4 bases. This CDR3 is built from 18 residues. In DNA, the CDR3 is TGTGCCAGCACACCGGGACAGGGAAAGGGGCGATATAATTCACCCCTCCACTTT. It yields the protein CASTPGQGKGRYNSPLHF.

The chain recombines TRBV10-3 with TRBJ1-2; D is perhaps TRBD1 (5 bases). The V gene's germline CDR1 is ENHRY and CDR2 SYGVKD. Between the trimmed V and J ends, which lost 2 bases and 4 bases, there was a span of 8 bases. The CDR3 is made up of 13 amino acids. DNA for the CDR3: TGTGCCATCAGTGAGAACAGGCTCTATGGCTACACCTTC. Its translation is CAISENRLYGYTF.

The J gene is TRBJ2-7, the V gene TRBV10-3; possibly TRBD2 for D (6 bases). The CDR3 spans 16 residues. Trimming removed 3 bases from V and 4 bases from J, with 19 bases in between. From germline, CDR1 is ENHRY and CDR2 SYGVKD. This CDR3 is CAISEGTGLRAYEQYF. The CDR3 DNA sequence: TGTGCCATCAGTGAAGGAACGGGACTGAGGGCTTACGAGCAGTACTTC.

J is TRBJ2-3 and V is TRBV6-5; no firm D call. There are 13 residues in the CDR3. Trimming removed 5 bases from V and 3 bases from J, with 9 bases in between. CDR1 and CDR2 (germline): MNHEY, SVGAGI. CDR3 in DNA: TGTGCCAGCAGTCCCACTTTAACAGATACGCAGTATTTT. Residues: CASSPTLTDTQYF.

The gene calls are TRBV11-2 and TRBJ2-1, with D possibly being TRBD2 (6 bases). This CDR3 comprises 12 residues. V shed 0 bases and J shed 14 bases, with 11 bases lying between them. Germline lookup yields CDR1 SGHAT and CDR2 FQNNGV. The CDR3 region is CASSLDGGIEFF. The CDR3 DNA sequence: TGTGCCAGCAGCTTAGATGGGGGGATTGAGTTCTTC.

V and J are TRBV5-4 and TRBJ1-6; D possibly corresponds to TRBD1 (5 bases). Germline V gene lookup returns CDR1 SGHNT and CDR2 YYREEE (reference sequence). The V end lost 1 base, the J end lost 9 bases, and 14 bases lay between the germline ends. The CDR3 totals 15 residues. The CDR3 DNA reads as TGTGCCAGCAGCTTGTACGTGGGGCCGGCTTCACCCCTCCACTTT. Protein product: CASSLYVGPASPLHF.

The chain couples TRBV29-1 to TRBJ2-7, with 7 bases that match TRBD1. The J segment lost 7 bases and the V segment lost 7 bases, leaving 10 bases of the junction unmatched. In germline, CDR1 is SQVTM, CDR2 ANQGSEA. CDR3 length: 12 amino acids. CDR3 region: CSARTGPREQYF. In DNA, the CDR3 is TGCAGCGCTAGGACAGGTCCCAGGGAGCAGTACTTC.

This clone was observed a few times. This sequence joins TRBV7-2 and TRBJ2-7; 9 bases line up with TRBD2. Trimming at V came to 3 bases and at J to 4 bases, leaving 10 bases not matched to a gene. The germline V gene has CDR1 SGHTA and CDR2 FQGNSA. The length of the CDR3 is 16 residues. The CDR3 coding sequence is TGTGCCAGCAGCTTGAGAAGCGGGGGGCCGGGATACGAGCAGTACTTC. Translated: CASSLRSGGPGYEQYF.

The chain employs TRBV5-6 and TRBJ1-4; TRBD1 agrees at 9 bases. The CDR3 consists of 16 residues. The V gene end was trimmed by 3 bases and the J gene end by 8 bases; junction bases not matched to a gene: 11. Germline assignment: CDR1 SGHDT and CDR2 YYEEEE. The CDR3 coding sequence is TGTGCCAGCAGCTCTTCCGGGACAGGGATATTAGAAAAACTGTTTTTT. As protein: CASSSSGTGILEKLFF.